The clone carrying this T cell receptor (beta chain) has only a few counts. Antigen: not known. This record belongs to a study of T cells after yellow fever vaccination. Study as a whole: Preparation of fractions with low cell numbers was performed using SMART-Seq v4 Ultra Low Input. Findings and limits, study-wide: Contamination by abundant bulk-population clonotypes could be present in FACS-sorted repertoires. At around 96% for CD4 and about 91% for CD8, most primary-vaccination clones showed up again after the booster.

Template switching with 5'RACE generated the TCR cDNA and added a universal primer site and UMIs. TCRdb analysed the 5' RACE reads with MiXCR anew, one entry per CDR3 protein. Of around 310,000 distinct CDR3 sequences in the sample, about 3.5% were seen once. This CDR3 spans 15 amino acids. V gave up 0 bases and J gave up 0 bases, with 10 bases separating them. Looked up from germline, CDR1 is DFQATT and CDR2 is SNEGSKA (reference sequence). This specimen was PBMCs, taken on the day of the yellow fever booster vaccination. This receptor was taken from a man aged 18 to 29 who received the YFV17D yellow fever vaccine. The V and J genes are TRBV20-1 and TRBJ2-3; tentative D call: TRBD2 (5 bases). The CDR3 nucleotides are TGCAGTGCTAGAGATTTGCGGGCGAGCACAGATACGCAGTATTTT. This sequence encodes CSARDLRASTDTQYF.